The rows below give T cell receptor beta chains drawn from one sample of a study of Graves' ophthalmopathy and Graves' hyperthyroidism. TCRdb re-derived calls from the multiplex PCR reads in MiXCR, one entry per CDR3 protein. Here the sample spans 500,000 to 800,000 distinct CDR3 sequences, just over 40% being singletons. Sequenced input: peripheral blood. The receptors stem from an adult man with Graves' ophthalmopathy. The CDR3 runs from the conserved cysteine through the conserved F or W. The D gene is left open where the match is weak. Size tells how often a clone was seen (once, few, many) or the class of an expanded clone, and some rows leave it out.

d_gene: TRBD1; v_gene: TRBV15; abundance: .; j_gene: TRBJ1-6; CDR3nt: TGTGCCACCAGTAGAGACAGGGGGTATAATTCACCCCTCCACTTT; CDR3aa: CATSRDRGYNSPLHF
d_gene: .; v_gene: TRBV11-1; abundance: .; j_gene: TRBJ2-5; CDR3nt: TGTGCCAGCAGTGAGAGGGGCGGATCCAGATCACAAGAGGCCCAGTACTTC; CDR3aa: CASSERGGSRSQEAQYF
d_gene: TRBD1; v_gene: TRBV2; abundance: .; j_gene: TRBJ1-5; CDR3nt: TGTGCCAGCAGACCCTTCGACAGGGATCAGCCCCAGCATTTT; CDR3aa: CASRPFDRDQPQHF
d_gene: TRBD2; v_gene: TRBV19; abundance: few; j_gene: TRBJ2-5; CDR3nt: TGTGCCAGTAGTATGCGTAGGCTAGCGGGAGATCGAGAGACCCAGTACTTC; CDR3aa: CASSMRRLAGDRETQYF
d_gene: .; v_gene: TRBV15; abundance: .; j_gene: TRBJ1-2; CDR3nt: TGTGCCACCAGCAGCTTCGAGGGGCGGGTTAACTATGGCTACACCTTC; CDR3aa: CATSSFEGRVNYGYTF
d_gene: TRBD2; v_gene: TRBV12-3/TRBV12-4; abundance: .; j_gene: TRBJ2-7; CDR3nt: TGTGCCAGCAGTTATATGGGAGGGCACTACGAGCAGTACTTC; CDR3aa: CASSYMGGHYEQYF
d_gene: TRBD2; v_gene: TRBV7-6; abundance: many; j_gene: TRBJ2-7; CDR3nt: TGTGCCAGCAGCCCCCCCACTAGCGGGAGCCGCTACGAGCAGTACTTC; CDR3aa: CASSPPTSGSRYEQYF
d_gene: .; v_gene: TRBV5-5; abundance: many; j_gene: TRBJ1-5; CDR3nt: TGTGCCAGCAGCTTGCGGGACCGTGGGGGGCCCCAGCATTTT; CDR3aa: CASSLRDRGGPQHF
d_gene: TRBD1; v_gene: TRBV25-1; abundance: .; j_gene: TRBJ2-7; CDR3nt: TGTGCCAGCTCACTACAGGGGGCGAACGAGCAGTACTTC; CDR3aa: CASSLQGANEQYF
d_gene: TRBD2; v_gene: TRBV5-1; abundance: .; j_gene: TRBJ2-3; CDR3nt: TGTGCCAGCAGCTCTGGGGGCGGGAGGATCACAGATACGCAGTATTTT; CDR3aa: CASSSGGGRITDTQYF
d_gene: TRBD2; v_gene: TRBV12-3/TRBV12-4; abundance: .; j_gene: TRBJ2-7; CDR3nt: TGTGCCAGCAGCGCCGGGGGACTAGCGGGAGGTTCCTCCTACGAGCAGTACTTC; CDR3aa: CASSAGGLAGGSSYEQYF
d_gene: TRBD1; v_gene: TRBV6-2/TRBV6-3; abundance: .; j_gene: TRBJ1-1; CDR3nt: TGTACCAGCAGCCAAACCAAACAGGGGATGGCGAACACTGAAGCTTTCTTT; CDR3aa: CTSSQTKQGMANTEAFF
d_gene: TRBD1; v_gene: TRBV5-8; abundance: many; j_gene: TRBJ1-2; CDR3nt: TGTGCCAGCAGCGAAGGGACAGGTGCAAACTATGGCTACACCTTC; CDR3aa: CASSEGTGANYGYTF
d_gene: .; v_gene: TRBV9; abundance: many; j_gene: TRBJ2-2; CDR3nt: TGTGCCAGCAGCGCCGACACCGGGGAGCTGTTTTTT; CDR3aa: CASSADTGELFF
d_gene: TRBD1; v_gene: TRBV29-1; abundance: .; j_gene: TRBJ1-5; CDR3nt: TGCAGCGTACTACAGGGGAGCAATCAGCCCCAGCATTTT; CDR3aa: CSVLQGSNQPQHF
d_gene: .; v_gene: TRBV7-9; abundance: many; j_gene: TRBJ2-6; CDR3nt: TGTGCCAGCAGCCCCCAAGTCGGGTCTGGGGCCAACGTCCTGACTTTC; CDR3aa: CASSPQVGSGANVLTF
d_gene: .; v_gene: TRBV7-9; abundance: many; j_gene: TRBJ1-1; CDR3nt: TGTGCCAGCAGCCACAACAGCCTAATGAACACTGAAGCTTTCTTT; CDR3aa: CASSHNSLMNTEAFF
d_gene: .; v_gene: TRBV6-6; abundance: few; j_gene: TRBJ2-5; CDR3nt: TGTGCCAGCAGCTCTAGTCGGTTAGAGACCCAGTACTTC; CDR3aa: CASSSSRLETQYF
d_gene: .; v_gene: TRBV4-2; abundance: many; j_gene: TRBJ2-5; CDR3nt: TGTGCCAGCAGCCAAGAAGACAGGGAGACCCAGTACTTC; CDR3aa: CASSQEDRETQYF
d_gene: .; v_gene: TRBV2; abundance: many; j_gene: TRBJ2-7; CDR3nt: TGTGCCAGCAGTGGACAATCCTACGAGCAGTACTTC; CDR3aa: CASSGQSYEQYF
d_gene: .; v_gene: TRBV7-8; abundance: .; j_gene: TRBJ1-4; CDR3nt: TGTGCCAGCAGAAACGACGGGGCCGCTAATGAAAAACTGTTTTTT; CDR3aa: CASRNDGAANEKLFF
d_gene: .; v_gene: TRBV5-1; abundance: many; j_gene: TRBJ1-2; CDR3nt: TGCGCCAGCAGCCGCAATGGGGGGATTAACTATGGCTACACCTTC; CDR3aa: CASSRNGGINYGYTF
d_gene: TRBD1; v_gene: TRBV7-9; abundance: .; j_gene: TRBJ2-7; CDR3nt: TGCGCCAGCAGCCAACGACAGGGTAGGCACGAGCAGTACTTC; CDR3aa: CASSQRQGRHEQYF
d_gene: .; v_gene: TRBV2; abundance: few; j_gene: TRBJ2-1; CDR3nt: TGTGCCAGCAGGGAGGTAGGGAGCCATGAGCAGTTCTTC; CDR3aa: CASREVGSHEQFF
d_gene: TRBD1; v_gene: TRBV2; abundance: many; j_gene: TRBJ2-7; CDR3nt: TGTGCCAGCAAGGGACAGGGAAACGACGAGCAGTACTTC; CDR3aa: CASKGQGNDEQYF
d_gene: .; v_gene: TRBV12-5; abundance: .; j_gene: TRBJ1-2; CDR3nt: TGTGCTAGTGGTTTGTTGCGGGGGCGCGTCTTTGGCTACACCTTC; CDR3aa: CASGLLRGRVFGYTF
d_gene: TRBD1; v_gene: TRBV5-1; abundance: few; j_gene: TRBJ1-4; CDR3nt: TGCGCCAGCAGCACCACCGGGACAGTTAATGAAAAACTGTTTTTT; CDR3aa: CASSTTGTVNEKLFF
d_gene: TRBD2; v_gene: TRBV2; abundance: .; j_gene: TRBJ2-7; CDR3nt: TGTGCCAGCAGTTTATTAGCGGGAGGGCCCAGATACGAGCAGTACTTC; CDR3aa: CASSLLAGGPRYEQYF
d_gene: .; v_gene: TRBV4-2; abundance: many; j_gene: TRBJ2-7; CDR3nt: TGTGCCAGCAGCCAAGGGAGACTCTCCTACGAGCAGTACTTC; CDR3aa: CASSQGRLSYEQYF
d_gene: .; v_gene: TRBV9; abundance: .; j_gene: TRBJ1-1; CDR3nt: TGTGCCAGCAGCGCCCACCGGATGGGCACTGAAGCTTTCTTT; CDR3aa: CASSAHRMGTEAFF
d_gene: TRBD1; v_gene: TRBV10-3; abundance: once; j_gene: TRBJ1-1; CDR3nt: TGTGCCATCAGTAAACCGGGACAGGGGAACACTGAAGCTTTCTTC; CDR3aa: CAISKPGQGNTEAFF
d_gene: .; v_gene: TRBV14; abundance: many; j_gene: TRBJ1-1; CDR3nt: TGTGCCAGCAGCCGCGTCGAGACTGAAGCTTTCTTT; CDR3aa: CASSRVETEAFF
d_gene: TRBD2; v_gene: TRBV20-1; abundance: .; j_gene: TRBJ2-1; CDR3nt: TGCAGTGCTAGACTAGCGGGGTTTTACAATGAGCAGTTCTTC; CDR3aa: CSARLAGFYNEQFF
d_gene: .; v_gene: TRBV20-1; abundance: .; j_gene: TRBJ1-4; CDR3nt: TGCAGTGCCCGTGGCAGGGCCGAAGAAAAACTGTTTTTT; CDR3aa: CSARGRAEEKLFF
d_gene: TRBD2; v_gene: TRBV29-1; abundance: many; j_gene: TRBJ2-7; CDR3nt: TGCAGCGTTGAAGCCCACCTGGCGGGAGGGTACGAGCAGTACTTC; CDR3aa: CSVEAHLAGGYEQYF
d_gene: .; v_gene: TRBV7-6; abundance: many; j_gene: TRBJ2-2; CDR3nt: TGTGCCAGCAGCTTAGAAGTTGGCGGGGAGCTGTTTTTT; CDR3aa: CASSLEVGGELFF
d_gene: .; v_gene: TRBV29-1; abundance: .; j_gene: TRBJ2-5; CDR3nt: TGCAGCGTTGGACAGGTACAAGAGACCCAGTACTTC; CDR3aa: CSVGQVQETQYF
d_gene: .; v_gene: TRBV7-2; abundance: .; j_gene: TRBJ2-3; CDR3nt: TGTGCCAGCAGCCCTGCAAGACCACCAGATACGCAGTATTTT; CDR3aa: CASSPARPPDTQYF
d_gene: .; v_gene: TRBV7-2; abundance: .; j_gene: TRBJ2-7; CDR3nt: TGTGCCAGCAGCCAAGAGGGTGGCAACTACGAGCAGTACTTC; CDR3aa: CASSQEGGNYEQYF
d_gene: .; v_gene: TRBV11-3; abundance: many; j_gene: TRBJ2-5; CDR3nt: TGTGCCAGCAGCTTAGCAAGAGGGGTCGTCCAAGAGACCCAGTACTTC; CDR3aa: CASSLARGVVQETQYF
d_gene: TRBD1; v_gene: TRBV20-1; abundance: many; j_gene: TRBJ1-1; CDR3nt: TGCAGTGCTAGTGGCCACAGGGGACTTATGAACACTGAAGCTTTCTTT; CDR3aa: CSASGHRGLMNTEAFF
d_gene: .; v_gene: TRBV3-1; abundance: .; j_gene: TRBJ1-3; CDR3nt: TGTGCCAGCAGCCAAGGCGTAGGGACGGCCGTCTCTGGAGACACCATATATTTT; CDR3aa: CASSQGVGTAVSGDTIYF
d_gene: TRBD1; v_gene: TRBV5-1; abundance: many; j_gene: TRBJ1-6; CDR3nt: TGCGCCAGCAGCGCCTCCTCAGGGGGCAATTCACCCCTCCACTTT; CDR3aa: CASSASSGGNSPLHF
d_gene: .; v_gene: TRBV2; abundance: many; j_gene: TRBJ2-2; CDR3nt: TGTGCCAGCAGGAGGGACACCTACACCGGGGAGCTGTTTTTT; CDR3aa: CASRRDTYTGELFF
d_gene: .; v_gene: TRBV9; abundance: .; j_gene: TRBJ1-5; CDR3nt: TGTGCCAGCAGCCGAGCGGGGAGCAATCAGCCCCAGCATTTT; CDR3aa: CASSRAGSNQPQHF
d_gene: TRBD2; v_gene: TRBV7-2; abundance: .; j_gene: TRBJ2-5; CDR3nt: TGTGCCTGGAGCCCTGTAGCGGGGGGGCGCGAGACCCAGTACTTC; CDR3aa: CAWSPVAGGRETQYF
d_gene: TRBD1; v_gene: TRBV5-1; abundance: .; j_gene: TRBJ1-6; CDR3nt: TGCGCCAGCAGCTTGGCCGGGACAGGGGGCGGCTCCTATAATTCACCCCTCCACTTT; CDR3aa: CASSLAGTGGGSYNSPLHF
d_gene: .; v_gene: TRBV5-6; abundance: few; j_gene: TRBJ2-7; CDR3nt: TGTGCCAGCAGCTCCACCGGCAGGGCAGGCGAGCAGTACTTC; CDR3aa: CASSSTGRAGEQYF
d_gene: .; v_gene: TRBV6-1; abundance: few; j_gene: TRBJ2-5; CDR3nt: TGTGCCAGCAGTTTATACAAGGGCGGAGAGACCCAGTACTTC; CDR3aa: CASSLYKGGETQYF
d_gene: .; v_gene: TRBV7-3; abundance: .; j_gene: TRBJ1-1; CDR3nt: TGTGCCAGCAGTCAAACGGGGGGCCACATGAACACTGAAGCTTTCTTT; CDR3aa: CASSQTGGHMNTEAFF
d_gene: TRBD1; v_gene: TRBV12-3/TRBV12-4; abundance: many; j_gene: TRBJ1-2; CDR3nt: TGTGCCAGCACTTCCGGGACAGGGCCCACCGACTATGGCTACACCTTC; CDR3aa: CASTSGTGPTDYGYTF
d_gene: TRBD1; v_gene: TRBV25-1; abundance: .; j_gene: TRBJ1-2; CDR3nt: TGTGCCAGCAGATCCGGGACAGGGCTTGGCTACACCTTC; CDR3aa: CASRSGTGLGYTF
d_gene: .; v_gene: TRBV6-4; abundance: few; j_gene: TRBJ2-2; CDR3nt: TGTGCCAGCAGTGGCCCGAACACCGGGGAGCTGTTTTTT; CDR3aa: CASSGPNTGELFF
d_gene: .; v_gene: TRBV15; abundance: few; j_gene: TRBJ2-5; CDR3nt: TGTGCCACCAGCAGTTCCAATGAGCAGTACTTC; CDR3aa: CATSSSNEQYF
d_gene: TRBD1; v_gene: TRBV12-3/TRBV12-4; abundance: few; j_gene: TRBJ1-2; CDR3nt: TGTGCCAGCAGTTTCGGAAACAGGGGCAACTATGGCTACACCTTC; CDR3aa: CASSFGNRGNYGYTF
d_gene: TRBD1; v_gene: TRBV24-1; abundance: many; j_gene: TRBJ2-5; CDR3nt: TGTGCCACCAGTGATCGGGACAGGGCGAAGACCCAGTACTTC; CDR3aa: CATSDRDRAKTQYF
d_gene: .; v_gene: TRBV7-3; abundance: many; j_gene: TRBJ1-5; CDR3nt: TGTGCCAGCAGCAAAACTGCAGGGGCCAATCAGCCCCAGCATTTT; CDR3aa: CASSKTAGANQPQHF
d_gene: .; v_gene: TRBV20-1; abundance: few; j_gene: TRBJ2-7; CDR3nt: TGCAGTGCTAGATCCCTAGGGGGGGCCGACGAGCAGTACTTC; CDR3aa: CSARSLGGADEQYF
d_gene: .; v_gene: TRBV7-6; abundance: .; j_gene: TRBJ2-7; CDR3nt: TGTGCTAGAGATAAGGATAGCTCCTACGAGCAGTACTTC; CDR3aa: CARDKDSSYEQYF